Here is one T cell receptor (beta chain) with its context. The target antigen is unknown. The CDR3 runs to 13 residues. Germline V gene lookup returns CDR1 SGHDT and CDR2 YYEEEE. The V end lost 4 bases, the J end lost 8 bases, and 15 bases lay between the germline ends. These data are taken from a study of cytomegalovirus exposure and HLA in healthy donors. Primers: 60 Vbeta forward and 13 Jbeta reverse. Sequenced by immunoSEQ multiplex PCR; TCRdb stores in-frame clones only, minus some. This sample has approximately 150,000 clones, with around two thirds found just once. Study-wide results and caveats: Analyses of presence/absence relied on an assumption of roughly uniform sequencing depth across donors. Three chains tied to CMV proved CMV antigen-specific in vitro. Most of the CMV-associated TCR beta chains (in a later analysis) appeared to be HLA-restricted.

The sample taken for sequencing was PBMCs. The clonotype originates from a middle-aged man in good health and CMV-seronegative. The chain employs TRBV5-6 and TRBJ1-2; D is perhaps TRBD1 (6 bases). CDR3 coding DNA: TGTGCCAGCAGCCAGGGGCCCCAGGGGGGCTACACCTTC. It translates to CASSQGPQGGYTF.